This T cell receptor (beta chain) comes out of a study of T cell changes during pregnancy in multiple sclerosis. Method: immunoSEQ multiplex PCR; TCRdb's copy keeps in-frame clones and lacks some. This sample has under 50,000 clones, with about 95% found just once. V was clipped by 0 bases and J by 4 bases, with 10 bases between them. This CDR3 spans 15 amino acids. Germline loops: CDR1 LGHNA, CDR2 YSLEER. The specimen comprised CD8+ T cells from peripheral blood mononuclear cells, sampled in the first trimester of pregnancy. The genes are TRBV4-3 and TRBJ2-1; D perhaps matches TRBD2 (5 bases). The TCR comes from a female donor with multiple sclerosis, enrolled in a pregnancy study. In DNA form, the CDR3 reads TGCGCCAGCAGCCAAGAGAGGGTGGCGTACAATGAGCAGTTCTTC. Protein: CASSQERVAYNEQFF.